This T cell receptor beta chain was identified during a study of blood T cell repertoires in COVID-19. The method was immunoSEQ multiplex PCR; TCRdb's version includes in-frame clones alone and lacks a portion of them. Of fewer than 120,000 clones in the sample, 85% to 90% were seen once. This clonotype was obtained from a woman between 45 and 65 years old with acute or convalescent COVID-19. Input material: peripheral blood.

The CDR3 loop reads CATSDPMTGSSTDTQYF. CDR3 DNA sequence: TGTGCCACCAGTGATCCCATGACGGGTTCTAGCACAGATACGCAGTATTTT. The chain links TRBV24-1 to TRBJ2-3, with D unclear. V was cut by 3 bases and J by 0 bases, with 15 bases left in between. Per germline, CDR1 KGHDR and CDR2 SFDVKD. The CDR3 is 17 amino acids.